These T cell receptor beta chains were read from a single sample in a study of blood T cell repertoires in COVID-19. Some clones are missing from TCRdb's copy, which holds only in-frame ones; the method was immunoSEQ multiplex PCR. The sample contains 80,000 or so clones, approximately 80% of which appear only once. The specimen sequenced was peripheral blood. Every receptor here comes from a woman aged 80 or older with acute or convalescent COVID-19. The CDR3 runs from the conserved cysteine through the conserved F or W. Each record gives: J gene, V gene, clone size, D gene, CDR3 DNA, CDR3 protein. D genes are given only for firm matches. Where a row states a size, it is once, few, many or the class of an expanded clone; other rows omit it.

>TRBJ2-3|TRBV5-4|.|.
TGTGCCAGCAGCTTGGGGGGAGGGGGAACAGATACGCAGTATTTT
CASSLGGGGTDTQYF
>TRBJ1-1|TRBV6-1|.|TRBD1
TGTGCCAGCAGTGAAACGGACAGGGCCCCACTGTTGGCTGAAGCTTTCTTT
CASSETDRAPLLAEAFF
>TRBJ1-1|TRBV19|.|.
TGTGCCAGTAGCACCTCTCAGGGCTTTGGTGAAGCTTTCTTT
CASSTSQGFGEAFF
>TRBJ2-3|TRBV6-2/TRBV6-3|once|.
TGTGCCAGCAGTTCTCGGGGGACTAGCACAGATACGCAGTATTTT
CASSSRGTSTDTQYF
>TRBJ1-2|TRBV30|.|TRBD1
TGTGCCTGGACAGGGGGTGAGAGCTATGGCTACACCTTC
CAWTGGESYGYTF
>TRBJ2-1|TRBV4-1|few|TRBD1
TGCGCCAGCAGCCGGGTAAGGGACAGAGCCTACAATGAGCAGTTCTTC
CASSRVRDRAYNEQFF
>TRBJ2-1|TRBV10-1|few|.
TGCGCCAGCAGCGCACCAGCGGCGCCCTACAATGAGCAGTTCTTC
CASSAPAAPYNEQFF
>TRBJ1-1|TRBV7-2|.|.
TGTGCCAGCAGGCTTAAATTCTCAGGGACTGAAGCTTTCTTT
CASRLKFSGTEAFF
>TRBJ1-3|TRBV7-8|few|TRBD1
TGTGCCAGCAGCTTAGCGAGGGCAGGGGGAAGAAACACCATATATTTT
CASSLARAGGRNTIYF
>TRBJ2-7|TRBV6-1|.|.
TGTGCCAGCAGTGAAGAAGATGGGCAGGCGGGCGAGCAGTACTTC
CASSEEDGQAGEQYF
>TRBJ1-2|TRBV5-6|many|.
TGTGCCAGCAGTCCGAGCAGGGGTATTGCCTATGGCTACACCTTC
CASSPSRGIAYGYTF
>TRBJ2-7|TRBV10-3|.|TRBD1
TGTGCCATCAGTGGGGCGGGACAGGGCCCAAACGAGCAGTACTTC
CAISGAGQGPNEQYF
>TRBJ1-1|TRBV11-3|.|.
TGTGCCAGCAGCTTAGAAAGAGGAGGAAACACTGAAGCTTTCTTT
CASSLERGGNTEAFF
>TRBJ2-7|TRBV27|.|TRBD1
TGTGCCAGCAGTTTATCCCCGGGACAGGGCTTCGGCGAGCAGTACTTC
CASSLSPGQGFGEQYF
>TRBJ2-5|TRBV5-5|.|.
TGTGCCAGCAGCCCTTACCTTAACAGGCAGGGAGAGACCCAGTACTTC
CASSPYLNRQGETQYF
>TRBJ2-3|TRBV9|.|TRBD2
TGTGCCAGCAGCGAGAGCGGGGGAACAGCACAGCGTACGCAGTATTTT
CASSESGGTAQRTQYF
>TRBJ2-6|TRBV28|.|.
TGTGCGAGTTCCAGGGAAAAAGGTGGTCGACCTGGGGCCAACGTCCTGACTTTC
CASSREKGGRPGANVLTF
>TRBJ2-5|TRBV4-1|.|TRBD2
TGCGCCAGCAGCCAAGCAGGCGGGGGGACGGAGACCCAGTACTTC
CASSQAGGGTETQYF
>TRBJ2-4|TRBV7-2|.|TRBD2
TGTGCCAGCAGCTTCCCGGGGCGGGGGAACATTCAGTACTTC
CASSFPGRGNIQYF
>TRBJ1-2|TRBV27|.|TRBD1
TGTGCCAGCACTCCCCTTCGGGACAGTAACTATGGCTACACCTTC
CASTPLRDSNYGYTF
>TRBJ1-2|TRBV7-9|.|.
TGTGCCAGCAGAGCAGAGGCTAACTATGGCTACACCTTC
CASRAEANYGYTF
>TRBJ2-3|TRBV27|few|.
TGTGCCAGCAGCCTAGGTACAGGTACAGATACGCAGTATTTT
CASSLGTGTDTQYF
>TRBJ1-1|TRBV9|.|.
TGTGCCAGCAGCGTAGCTTCGCAGGGGCCTGAAGCTTTCTTT
CASSVASQGPEAFF
>TRBJ2-2|TRBV19|.|TRBD1
TGTGCCAGCTACGACAGGGCGAACACCGGGGAGCTGTTTTTT
CASYDRANTGELFF
>TRBJ2-5|TRBV18|.|TRBD2
TGTGCCAGCTCACCAGTCCGCGGGGGGGATGAGACCCAGTACTTC
CASSPVRGGDETQYF
>TRBJ1-2|TRBV29-1|.|.
TGCAGCGTTGGCCTTCCCACAACTAACTATGGCTACACCTTC
CSVGLPTTNYGYTF
>TRBJ2-1|TRBV6-5|.|TRBD2
TGTGCCAGCAGTTTTAGCGGGGGGCCGGATGAGCAGTTCTTC
CASSFSGGPDEQFF
>TRBJ1-5|TRBV27|.|.
TGTGCCAGCAGTCTTTCTAGCAATCAGCCCCAGCATTTT
CASSLSSNQPQHF
>TRBJ2-1|TRBV28|.|.
TGTGCCAGCACCCTAAGGGGGATTAGCAATGAGCAGTTCTTC
CASTLRGISNEQFF
>TRBJ1-2|TRBV12-3/TRBV12-4|.|.
TGTGCCAGCAGGGGGGGGGCTAACTATGGCTACACCTTC
CASRGGANYGYTF
>TRBJ1-1|TRBV6-2/TRBV6-3|.|TRBD1
TGTGCCAGCAGTACCCTCAGGACAGGGGGCACGAACACTGAAGCTTTCTTT
CASSTLRTGGTNTEAFF
>TRBJ2-2|TRBV9|.|TRBD2
TGTGCCAGCAGCCCTCGCGGGGGAGCGAACACCGGGGAGCTGTTTTTT
CASSPRGGANTGELFF
>TRBJ2-2|TRBV30|few|.
TGTGCCTGGAGTGTTCAGGTCGCCGGGGAGCTGTTTTTT
CAWSVQVAGELFF
>TRBJ1-5|TRBV6-2/TRBV6-3|.|.
TGTGCCAGCAGTTACTCGGAGATTAGCAATCAGCCCCAGCATTTT
CASSYSEISNQPQHF
>TRBJ2-2|TRBV3-1/TRBV3-2|.|TRBD2
TGTGCCAGCAGCCCCCCCCGCAGCGGTGCGGGGGGGCGTGGCGGGGAGCTGTTTTTT
CASSPPRSGAGGRGGELFF
>TRBJ2-4|TRBV9|few|.
TGTGCCAGCAGCGTAGAGGCAGGGGGGAAGGACATTCAGTACTTC
CASSVEAGGKDIQYF
>TRBJ1-1|TRBV7-9|few|.
TGTGCCAGCAGCTTTCCCCTCCGGGGGAATGAGATGAACACTGAAGCTTTCTTT
CASSFPLRGNEMNTEAFF
>TRBJ2-1|TRBV11-2|.|.
TGTGCCAGCAGCTCGACTAGTTGGGGCCTATACAATGAGCAGTTCTTC
CASSSTSWGLYNEQFF
>TRBJ2-5|TRBV7-2|.|TRBD1
TGTGCCAGCAGCTTAGCAATTACAGGGGGGCAAGAGACCCAGTACTTC
CASSLAITGGQETQYF
>TRBJ1-1|TRBV5-1|.|TRBD1
TGCGCCAGCAGCTCGTATAGGGACAGGGCTTCTGAAGCTTTCTTT
CASSSYRDRASEAFF
>TRBJ2-2|TRBV19|.|TRBD1
TGTGCCAGTAGGGACAGGCGAAACACCGGGGAGCTGTTTTTT
CASRDRRNTGELFF
>TRBJ2-3|TRBV24-1|.|TRBD1
TGTGCCACCAGTGATCCAGGGGGCGTTGGCACAGATACGCAGTATTTT
CATSDPGGVGTDTQYF
>TRBJ1-2|TRBV30|.|.
TGTGCCTGGACTAGGTCATGGGGGCTTGGAATCTATGGCTACACCTTC
CAWTRSWGLGIYGYTF
>TRBJ2-7|TRBV6-1|.|TRBD2
TGTGCCAGCAGTGAGACGACTAGCGCGTTCTACGAGCAGTACTTC
CASSETTSAFYEQYF
>TRBJ2-3|TRBV11-3|few|TRBD2
TGTGCCAGCAACCTGGGACTAGCGGTGGATCCGCAGTATTTT
CASNLGLAVDPQYF
>TRBJ1-3|TRBV7-6|.|.
TGTGCCAGCAGCGGGCAGGGCTCGGGAAACACCATATATTTT
CASSGQGSGNTIYF
>TRBJ1-6|TRBV10-1|.|.
TGCGCCAGCAGCCGCTCCCGGGGGCCCCTCCACTTT
CASSRSRGPLHF
>TRBJ1-1|TRBV12-3/TRBV12-4|.|TRBD1
TGTGCCAGCAGTCCGACAGGGGTATTGGAAGCTTTCTTT
CASSPTGVLEAFF
>TRBJ1-1|TRBV7-2|.|.
TGTGCCAGCAGCCTCCGAGTCCAGGGGGAAGCTTTCTTT
CASSLRVQGEAFF
>TRBJ1-2|TRBV2|.|.
TGTGCCAGAAAAACCACCTGGGGGGGTGGAGGCTACACCTTC
CARKTTWGGGGYTF
>TRBJ2-2|TRBV5-6|once|TRBD1
TGTGCCAGCAGCTTGATCGGGACAGGGAACACCGGGGAGCTGTTTTTT
CASSLIGTGNTGELFF
>TRBJ1-5|TRBV5-4|.|.
TGTGCCAGCAGCTTGGATGCGGTGGGTCAGCCCCAGCATTTT
CASSLDAVGQPQHF
>TRBJ2-7|TRBV24-1|.|TRBD1
TGTGCCACCAGTGATACCAAGACAGGGGGGAACGAGCAGTACTTC
CATSDTKTGGNEQYF
>TRBJ2-5|TRBV2|.|.
TGTGCCAGCAGTTCGGACAGCCGCGAGACCCAGTACTTC
CASSSDSRETQYF